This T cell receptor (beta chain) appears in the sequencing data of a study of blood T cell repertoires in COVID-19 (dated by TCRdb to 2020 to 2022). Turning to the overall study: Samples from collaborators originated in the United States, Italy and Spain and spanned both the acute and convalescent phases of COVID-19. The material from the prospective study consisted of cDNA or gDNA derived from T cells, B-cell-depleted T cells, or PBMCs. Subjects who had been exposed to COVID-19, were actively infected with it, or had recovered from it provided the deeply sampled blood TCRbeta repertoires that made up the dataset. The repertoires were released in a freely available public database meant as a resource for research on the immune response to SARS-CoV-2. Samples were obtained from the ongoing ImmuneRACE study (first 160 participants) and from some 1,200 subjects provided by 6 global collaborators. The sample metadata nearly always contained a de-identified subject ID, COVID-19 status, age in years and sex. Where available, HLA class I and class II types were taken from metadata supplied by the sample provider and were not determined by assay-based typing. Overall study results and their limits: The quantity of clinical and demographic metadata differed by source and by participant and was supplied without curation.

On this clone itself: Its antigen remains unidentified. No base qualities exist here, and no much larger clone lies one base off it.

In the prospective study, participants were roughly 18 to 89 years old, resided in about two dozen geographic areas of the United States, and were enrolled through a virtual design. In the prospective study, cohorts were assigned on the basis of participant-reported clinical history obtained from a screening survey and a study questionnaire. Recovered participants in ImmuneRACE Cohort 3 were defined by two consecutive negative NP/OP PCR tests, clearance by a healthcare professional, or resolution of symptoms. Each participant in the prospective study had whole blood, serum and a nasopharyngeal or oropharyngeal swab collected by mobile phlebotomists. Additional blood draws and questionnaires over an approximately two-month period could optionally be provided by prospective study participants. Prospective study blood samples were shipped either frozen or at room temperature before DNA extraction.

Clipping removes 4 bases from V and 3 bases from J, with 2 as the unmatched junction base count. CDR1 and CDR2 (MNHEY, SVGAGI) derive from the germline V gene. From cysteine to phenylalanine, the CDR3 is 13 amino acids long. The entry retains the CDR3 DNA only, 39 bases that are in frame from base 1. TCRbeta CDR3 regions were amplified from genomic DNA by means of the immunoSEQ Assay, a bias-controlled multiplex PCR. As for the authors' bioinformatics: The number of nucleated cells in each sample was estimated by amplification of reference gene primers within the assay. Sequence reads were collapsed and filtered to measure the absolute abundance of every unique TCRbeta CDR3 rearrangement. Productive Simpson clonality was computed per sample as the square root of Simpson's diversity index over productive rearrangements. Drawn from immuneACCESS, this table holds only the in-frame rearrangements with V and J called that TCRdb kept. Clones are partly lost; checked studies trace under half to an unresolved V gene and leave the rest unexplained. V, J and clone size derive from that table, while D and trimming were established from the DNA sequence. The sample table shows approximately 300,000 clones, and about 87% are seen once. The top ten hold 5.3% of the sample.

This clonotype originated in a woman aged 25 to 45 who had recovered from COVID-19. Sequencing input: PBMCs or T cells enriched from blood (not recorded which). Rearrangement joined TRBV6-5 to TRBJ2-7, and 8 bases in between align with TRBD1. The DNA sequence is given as TGTGCCAGCAGTTCTACAGGGGGCTACGAGCAGTACTTC. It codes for CASSSTGGYEQYF.